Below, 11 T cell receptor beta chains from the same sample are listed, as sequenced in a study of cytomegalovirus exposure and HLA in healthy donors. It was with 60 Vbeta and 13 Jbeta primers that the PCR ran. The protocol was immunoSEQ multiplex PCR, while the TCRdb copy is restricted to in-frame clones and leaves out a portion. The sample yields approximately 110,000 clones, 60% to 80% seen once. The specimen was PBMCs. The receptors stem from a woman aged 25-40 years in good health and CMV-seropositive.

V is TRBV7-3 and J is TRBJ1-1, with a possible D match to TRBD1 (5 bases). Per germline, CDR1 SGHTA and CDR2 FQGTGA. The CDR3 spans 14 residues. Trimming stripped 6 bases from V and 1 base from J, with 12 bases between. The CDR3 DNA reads TGTGCCAGCAGGATGGGGGGAGCGAACACTGAAGCTTTCTTT. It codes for CASRMGGANTEAFF.

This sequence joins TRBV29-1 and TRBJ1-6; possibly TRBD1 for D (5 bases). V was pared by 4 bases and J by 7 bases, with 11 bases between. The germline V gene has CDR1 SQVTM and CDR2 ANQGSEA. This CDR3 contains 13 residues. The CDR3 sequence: CSVGTNSNSPLHF. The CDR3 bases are TGCAGCGTTGGGACAAACAGCAATTCACCCCTCCACTTT.

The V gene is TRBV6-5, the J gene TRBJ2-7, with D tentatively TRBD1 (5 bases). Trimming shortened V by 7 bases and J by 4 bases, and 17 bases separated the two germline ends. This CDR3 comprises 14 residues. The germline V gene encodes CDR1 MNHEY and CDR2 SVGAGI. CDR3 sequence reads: CASMETQGWYEQYF. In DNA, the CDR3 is TGTGCCAGCATGGAAACTCAGGGTTGGTACGAGCAGTACTTC.

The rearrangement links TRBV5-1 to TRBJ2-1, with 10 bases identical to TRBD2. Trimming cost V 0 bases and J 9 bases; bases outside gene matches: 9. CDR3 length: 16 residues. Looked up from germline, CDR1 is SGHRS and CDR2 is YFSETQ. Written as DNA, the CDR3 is TGCGCCAGCAGCTTGGTTTGGGCTAGCGGGAGTGGTGAGCAGTTCTTC. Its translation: CASSLVWASGSGEQFF.

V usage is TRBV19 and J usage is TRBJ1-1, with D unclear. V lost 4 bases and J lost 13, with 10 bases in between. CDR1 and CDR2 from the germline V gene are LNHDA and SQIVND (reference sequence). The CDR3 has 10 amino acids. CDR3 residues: CASSTTMGFF. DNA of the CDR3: TGTGCCAGTAGTACTACTATGGGTTTCTTT.

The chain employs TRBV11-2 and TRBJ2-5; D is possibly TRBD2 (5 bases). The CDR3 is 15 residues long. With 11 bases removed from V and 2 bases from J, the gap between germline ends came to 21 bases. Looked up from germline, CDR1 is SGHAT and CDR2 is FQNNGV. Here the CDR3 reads CACHLEVGVQETQYF. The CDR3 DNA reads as TGTGCCTGCCACCTGGAGGTTGGGGTTCAAGAGACCCAGTACTTC.

CDR3 sequence: CASSHGTSGSAYSYEQYF. CDR3 DNA: TGCGCCAGCAGCCACGGGACTAGCGGGAGTGCTTATTCCTACGAGCAGTACTTC. V gene TRBV4-1 combines with J gene TRBJ2-7; 14 nucleotides agree with TRBD2. The length of the CDR3 is 18 residues. The junction had 8 bases not matched to a gene; V was cut back by 3 bases and J by 1 base. Germline-derived CDR1 and CDR2 are MGHRA and YSYEKL.

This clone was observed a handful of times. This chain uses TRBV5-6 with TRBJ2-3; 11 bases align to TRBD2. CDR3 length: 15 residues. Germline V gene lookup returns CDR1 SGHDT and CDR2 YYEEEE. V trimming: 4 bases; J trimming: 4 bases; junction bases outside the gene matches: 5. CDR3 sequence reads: CASSRGSGRADTQYF. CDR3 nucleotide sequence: TGTGCCAGCAGCCGGGGTAGCGGGAGGGCAGATACGCAGTATTTT.

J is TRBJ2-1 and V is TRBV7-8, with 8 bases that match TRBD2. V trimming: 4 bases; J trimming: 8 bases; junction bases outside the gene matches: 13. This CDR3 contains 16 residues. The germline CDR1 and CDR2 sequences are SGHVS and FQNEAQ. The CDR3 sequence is CASSSREGGPVDEQFF. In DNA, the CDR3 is TGTGCCAGCAGCTCTCGGGAGGGGGGGCCTGTGGATGAGCAGTTCTTC.

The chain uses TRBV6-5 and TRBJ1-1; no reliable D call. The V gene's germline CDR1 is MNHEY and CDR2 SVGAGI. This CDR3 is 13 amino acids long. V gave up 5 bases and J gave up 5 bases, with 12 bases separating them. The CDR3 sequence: CASSLNDWTEAFF. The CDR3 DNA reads TGTGCCAGCAGTCTCAACGACTGGACTGAAGCTTTCTTT.

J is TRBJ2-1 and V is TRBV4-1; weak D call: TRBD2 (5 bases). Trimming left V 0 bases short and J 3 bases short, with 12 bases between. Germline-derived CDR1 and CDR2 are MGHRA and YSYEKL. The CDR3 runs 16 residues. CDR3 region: CASSQDGRTDYNEQFF. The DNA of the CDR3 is TGCGCCAGCAGCCAAGATGGACGGACTGACTACAATGAGCAGTTCTTC.